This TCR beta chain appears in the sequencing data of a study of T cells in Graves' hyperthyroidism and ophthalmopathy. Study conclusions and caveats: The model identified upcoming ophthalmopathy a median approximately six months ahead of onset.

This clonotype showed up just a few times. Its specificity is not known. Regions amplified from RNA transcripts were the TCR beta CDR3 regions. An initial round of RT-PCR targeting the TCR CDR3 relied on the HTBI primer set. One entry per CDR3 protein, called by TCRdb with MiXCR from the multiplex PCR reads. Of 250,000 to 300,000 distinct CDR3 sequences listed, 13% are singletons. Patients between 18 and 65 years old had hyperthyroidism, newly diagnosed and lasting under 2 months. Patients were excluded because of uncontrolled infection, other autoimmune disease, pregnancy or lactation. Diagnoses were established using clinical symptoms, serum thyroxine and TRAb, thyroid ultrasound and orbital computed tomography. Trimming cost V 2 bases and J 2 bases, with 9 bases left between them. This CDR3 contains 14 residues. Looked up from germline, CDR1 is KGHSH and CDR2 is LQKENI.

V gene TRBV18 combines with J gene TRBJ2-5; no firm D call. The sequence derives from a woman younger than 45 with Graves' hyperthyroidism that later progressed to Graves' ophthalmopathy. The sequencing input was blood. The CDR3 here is CASSPEYSQETQYF. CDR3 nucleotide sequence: TGTGCCAGCTCACCAGAGTACAGTCAAGAGACCCAGTACTTC.